This T cell receptor beta chain is from a study of cytomegalovirus exposure and HLA in healthy donors. A note on this clone: Its matching antigen is unknown.

Only in-frame clones appear in the TCRdb table, and some are missing; sequencing was by immunoSEQ multiplex PCR. The sample contains some 200,000 clones, 85% to 95% of which appear only once. Study-level findings and limits: There were some public TCRs occurring in many donors, but most TCR sequences were rare. One later analysis, an examination of the 120 validation repertoires, found that first-cohort TCR clusters tended to co-occur in them.

The CDR3 consists of 15 residues. V was pared by 3 bases and J by 8 bases, with 17 bases between. The germline V gene has CDR1 SGHTA and CDR2 FQGNSA. Sequencing was performed on PBMCs. The V call is TRBV7-2, the J call TRBJ2-1, with D maybe TRBD2 (6 bases). The sequence was collected from a woman under 30 in good health and CMV-seronegative. In DNA, the CDR3 is TGTGCCAGCAGCTTTCGAACGGGAGTAGGCGATGAGCAGTTCTTC. This codes for CASSFRTGVGDEQFF. Full variable domain (outside the CDR3, taken from reference TRBV7-2 and TRBJ2-1): GAGVSQSPSNKVTEKGKDVELRCDPISGHTALYWYRQSLGQGLEFLIYFQGNSAPDKSGLPSDRFSAERTGGSVSTLTIQRTQQEDSAVYLCASSFRTGVGDEQFFGPGTRLTVL.